This T cell receptor beta chain was sequenced for a study of blood T cells in healthy people across ages. The authors ran a second PCR of 7 to 11 cycles using a sample-barcoded 5' primer and a J-beta primer mix. With 12 random nucleotides, a template-switch adaptor tagged each individual cDNA molecule. TCRdb redid the calling of the 5' RACE reads with MiXCR, one entry per CDR3 protein. The sample includes roughly 790,000 distinct CDR3 sequences, roughly 41% of them seen just once. This clonotype was detected only once. The V gene's germline CDR1 is MDHEN and CDR2 SYDVKM. The CDR3 extends over 14 amino acids. The V and J ends lost 3 bases and 4 bases, in that order; junction bases with no gene match: 5. Aged about 6 to 95, donors were systemically healthy Caucasians from Russia.

The receptor comes from a woman in her sixties or seventies in good health. The genes are TRBV28 and TRBJ2-7, with 8 bases matching TRBD2. The source material was blood. The CDR3 DNA is TGTGCCAGCAGTTTGTATGGCGGGAGGTACGAGCAGTACTTC. Amino acids: CASSLYGGRYEQYF.